This TCR beta chain was sequenced in a study of molecular identifiers for immune sequencing clone quantification. Study results and limitations: Clones above 20 RNA copies held over 98% of effector molecules, under 1% in naive cells. Detectable among about a million naive cells, according to reports, was Jurkat TCR RNA spiked in from one cell.

Sorting captured naive CD8 T cells as CD8+CD4-CCR7+CD45RA+. Using its own MiXCR run on the PCR reads, TCRdb lists one record per CDR3 protein. The sample shows about 640,000 distinct CDR3 sequences, 20% of them seen only once. This clonotype has more than one count but fewer than ten. Its target is unknown. Germline assignment: CDR1 DFQATT and CDR2 SNEGSKA (reference sequence). CDR3 length: 13 residues. V lost 0 bases and J lost 4, with 9 bases in between. The TCR was taken from a human donor in good health. Some libraries in this study had Jurkat cell RNA spiked in. The sample was naive CD8+ T cells from blood, with Jurkat cell RNA spiked in. Subset described: FACS-sorted CD8+CD4-CCR7+CD45RA+ naive T cells. The chain couples TRBV20-1 to TRBJ1-2, with TRBD1 as a possible D gene (5 bases). The CDR3 region has the DNA TGCAGTGCTAGAGAGAGGGGAATCTATGGCTACACCTTC. Its translation: CSARERGIYGYTF.